The clone carrying this T cell receptor (beta chain) was seen repeatedly, ten times or more. Its cognate antigen is unknown. Time point: patch test 2, 6 weeks after DPC sensitization. The treatment denotes: therapeutic diphenylcyclopropenone sensitization with weekly scalp DPC. From whole blood left unfractionated, total RNA was extracted. Germline CDR1 and CDR2: SGHDT and YYEEEE. The V and J ends lost 4 bases and 2 bases respectively, with 16 bases between them. The CDR3 is 16 amino acids. TCRdb re-derived calls from the RACE reads in MiXCR, one entry per CDR3 protein. The sample carries approximately 40,000 distinct CDR3 sequences, 3% to 3.5% recorded once. This specimen belongs to a study of human T cells and chemical hapten exposure. Study observations and caveats: With regard to DPC sensitization, TCRs above 1 in 1000 frequency did not change.

The TCR was taken from a man aged 35 to 55 with alopecia areata. Some clones in this sample may be carry-over from other donors' samples. The chain carries TRBV5-6 and TRBJ1-5, with TRBD1 as a possible D gene (5 bases). Sequencing was performed on whole blood, taken in connection with sensitization to the hapten diphenylcyclopropenone (DPC). This chain's CDR3 is CASSQWEGTGNQPQHF. DNA of the CDR3: TGTGCCAGCAGCCAATGGGAAGGGACGGGCAATCAGCCCCAGCATTTT.